The T cell receptor (beta chain) described here comes from a study of a mutant IDH1 vaccine in newly diagnosed glioma. For the study at large: Prior therapy was radiotherapy, temozolomide, or both; most received both.

Time point described: baseline, week 1 (first vaccination visit). Treatment here: pre-vaccination baseline after standard-of-care therapy. The donors had new WHO grade 3 or 4 astrocytomas; these were IDH1-mutant and ATRX-lost. The CDR3 is 13 residues long. V was shortened by 0 bases and J by 4 bases, with 7 bases between the two germline ends. Germline CDR1 is SGHRS and CDR2 is YFSETQ. General observations from the study: Pseudoprogression appeared independent of alterations in top peripheral clonotypes. Among patients, roughly 93% showed immune responses induced by the vaccine.

Generated by immunoSEQ multiplex PCR, the TCRdb table keeps only in-frame clones and is missing some. The sample has approximately 16,000 clones; nearly 97% are singletons. With respect to this clone: The antigen is not known.

The chain uses TRBV5-1 and TRBJ2-5; no clear D. This clonotype was sampled from a young woman with glioma. Some clones in this sample may be carry-over from other donors' samples. Sequencing was performed on peripheral blood mononuclear cells (PBMCs), taken from a glioma patient treated with radiotherapy, temozolomide or both. CDR3 nucleotide sequence: TGCGCCAGCAGCTTGGGCAGTTCAGAGACCCAGTACTTC. Its translation: CASSLGSSETQYF. The full variable domain, with the rest looked up from reference TRBV5-1 and TRBJ2-5, is KAGVTQTPRYLIKTRGQQVTLSCSPISGHRSVSWYQQTPGQGLQFLFEYFSETQRNKGNFPGRFSGRQFSNSRSEMNVSTLELGDSALYLCASSLGSSETQYFGPGTRLLVL.